The present T cell receptor (beta chain) was sequenced within a study of blood T cell repertoires in COVID-19. As for the study in general: Whether acute or convalescent, the COVID-19 samples came from the United States, Italy and Spain. From T cells, B-cell-depleted T cells, or PBMCs came the material, which was cDNA or gDNA.

Authors' data handling: Reference gene primer amplification yielded estimated nucleated cell counts. Measured with immunoSEQ multiplex PCR; TCRdb has only the in-frame clones, and not every one. D and trimming come from the DNA, and the V and J calls and clone size come from that table. The table has 30,000 to 40,000 clones, about 89% seen once; the top ten hold 2.2%. The CDR3 has 13 residues. In germline, CDR1 is LNHDA, CDR2 SQIVND (reference sequence). V gave up 1 base and J gave up 9 bases, with 10 bases separating them. The TCR sequence derives from a man aged 50-60 years with active COVID-19. This rearrangement joins TRBV19 to TRBJ1-5; no firm D call. Material: peripheral blood. The CDR3, as DNA: TGTGCCAGTAGTATAGGAGCTAGGAGGCCCCAGCATTTT. Translation: CASSIGARRPQHF.